The entry below gives a single TCR beta chain sequence along with its context. Per the authors' pipeline: Amplification with reference gene primers provided the estimates of nucleated cell counts. Method: immunoSEQ multiplex PCR; TCRdb's copy keeps in-frame clones and lacks some. V, J and clone size are taken as reported in that table, and D and trimming were inferred from the DNA itself. The repertoire holds roughly 230,000 clones, with roughly 80% as singletons. These data belong to a study of blood T cell repertoires in COVID-19. In the study overall: Whether acute or convalescent, the COVID-19 samples came from the United States, Italy and Spain. T cells, B-cell-depleted T cells, or PBMCs provided the cDNA or gDNA that served as material.

Germline V gene sequence: CDR1 SGHVS, CDR2 FQNEAQ. The CDR3 has 15 amino acids. V was pared by 6 bases and J by 0 bases, with 7 bases of the junction left unmatched. The receptor comes from an elderly woman with acute or convalescent COVID-19. The chain joins TRBV7-8 to TRBJ1-1; TRBD1 matches 7 bases. Sequenced sample: peripheral blood. The CDR3: CASSRRDRVNTEAFF. CDR3 sequence (DNA): TGTGCCAGCAGTAGAAGGGACAGAGTGAACACTGAAGCTTTCTTT.